These 22 T cell receptor beta chains came from one sample sequenced in a study of T-cell reconstitution after alpha-beta-depleted transplantation in children. Using unique molecular identifiers, the investigators prepared the TCRbeta library. TCRdb re-analysed the PCR reads in MiXCR, keeping a single row per CDR3 protein. This table holds a few hundred thousand distinct CDR3 sequences, 27% found once. The material was PBMCs, obtained before TCRalphabeta/CD19-depleted stem cell transplant. The origin of the receptors is a boy in the first two years of life with Wiskott-Aldrich syndrome, due to receive a stem cell transplant.

The chain employs TRBV5-1 and TRBJ1-4, with D possibly matching TRBD1 (6 bases). This CDR3 region has 15 residues. Trimming pared 4 bases from V and 8 bases from J, leaving 18 bases between. Germline values: CDR1 SGHRS, CDR2 YFSETQ. CDR3 nucleotides: TGCGCCAGCAGCGCGGGAGGGGGTTCAATAGAAAAACTGTTTTTT. Residues: CASSAGGGSIEKLFF. Drawing the rest from reference TRBV5-1 and TRBJ1-4, the complete variable domain is KAGVTQTPRYLIKTRGQQVTLSCSPISGHRSVSWYQQTPGQGLQFLFEYFSETQRNKGNFPGRFSGRQFSNSRSEMNVSTLELGDSALYLCASSAGGGSIEKLFFGSGTQLSVL.

A few counts support this clonotype. The chain uses TRBV13 and TRBJ2-7; 10 nucleotides agree with TRBD2. V lost 0 bases, J lost 5 bases, and 7 bases stayed unmatched. The CDR3 extends over 16 amino acids. The germline CDR1 and CDR2 sequences are PRHDT and FYEKMQ (reference sequence). Here the CDR3 DNA reads TGTGCCAGCAGCTTAGGCCGAGCGGGAGGGCCCCACGAGCAGTACTTC. Translated: CASSLGRAGGPHEQYF.

This chain joins TRBV20-1 and TRBJ2-5; TRBD2 might be the D (6 bases). The germline V and J ends were trimmed by 5 bases and 2 bases, with 15 bases remaining between them. The CDR3 contains 14 residues. Germline V gives CDR1 DFQATT, CDR2 SNEGSKA (reference sequence). This CDR3 reads CSAPSGRLQETQYF. CDR3 DNA: TGCAGTGCTCCCAGCGGGCGACTTCAAGAGACCCAGTACTTC.

CDR3 residues: CASSLVIPGLSTDTQYF. CDR3 in DNA: TGCGCCAGCAGCTTGGTAATTCCGGGACTAAGCACAGATACGCAGTATTTT. J is TRBJ2-3 and V is TRBV5-1; TRBD2 agrees at 7 bases. CDR3 length: 17 residues. CDR1 and CDR2 from the germline V gene are SGHRS and YFSETQ. Trimming removed 0 bases from V and 0 bases from J; junction bases left unmatched: 7.

This rearrangement joins TRBV7-8 to TRBJ2-7; 8 bases map to TRBD1. The CDR3 spans 18 residues. Per germline, CDR1 SGHVS and CDR2 FQNEAQ. Trimming took 5 bases from V and 1 from J; bases not matched to a gene: 16. Written as DNA, the CDR3 is TGTGCCAGCAGCGCGGCGCGGTCAGGGGGCCTCTTTTCCTACGAGCAGTACTTC. Its translation is CASSAARSGGLFSYEQYF.

This clonotype was detected a few times. The rearrangement joins TRBV5-1 to TRBJ2-5; no firm D call. The V end was cut by 2 bases, the J end by 5 bases, with 10 bases between. The CDR3 loop spans 13 amino acids. Germline V CDR1 and CDR2: SGHRS, YFSETQ. CDR3 loop: CASSFGGFETQYF. CDR3 DNA sequence: TGCGCCAGCAGCTTTGGTGGGTTTGAGACCCAGTACTTC.

This clonotype was detected only a few times. The chain is built from TRBV27 and TRBJ2-5, with 8 bases lining up with TRBD1. CDR3 size: 15 residues. V trimming: 5 bases; J trimming: 5 bases; junction bases outside the gene matches: 10. Per germline, CDR1 MNHEY and CDR2 SMNVEV (reference sequence). The DNA of the CDR3 is TGTGCCAGCAGTCCGGGACAGGTGGAAATGGAGACCCAGTACTTC. Translation gives CASSPGQVEMETQYF.

The gene calls are TRBV7-2 and TRBJ2-7; possible D gene TRBD2, 6 bases. The germline gives CDR1 SGHTA, CDR2 FQGNSA. The CDR3 totals 15 residues. With 1 base removed from V and 2 bases from J, the gap between germline ends came to 12 bases. CDR3 amino acids: CASSLVGGPPYEQYF. The CDR3 bases are TGTGCCAGCAGCTTAGTGGGGGGTCCCCCCTACGAGCAGTACTTC.

This chain links TRBV12-3 or TRBV12-4 with TRBJ2-1; D gene ambiguous. The CDR3 length is 17 residues. The germline V and J ends were trimmed by 1 base and 4 bases, with 17 bases remaining between them. In DNA form, the CDR3 reads TGTGCCAGCAGTTTAGTAGGGCAGTTAAGACTTTACAATGAGCAGTTCTTC. Protein: CASSLVGQLRLYNEQFF.

V is TRBV28 and J is TRBJ2-7, with D uncertain. Looked up from germline, CDR1 is MDHEN and CDR2 is SYDVKM. CDR3 size: 12 residues. The V end was cut by 4 bases, the J end by 9 bases, with 13 bases between. The DNA for the CDR3 is TGTGCCAGCAGTTCCCCGAACGGCTTGCAGTACTTC. Its protein product is CASSSPNGLQYF.

Of note for this clonotype: The junction departs from the called germline gene at one end, perhaps through a read error. The CDR3 sequence is CASSLAIPGRSYNEHFF. The CDR3 nucleotides read TGTGCCAGCAGCTTAGCTATCCCAGGGCGTTCCTACAATGAGCACTTCTTC. V usage is TRBV7-2 and J usage is TRBJ2-1; possible D gene TRBD1, 5 bases. Germline assignment: CDR1 SGHTA and CDR2 FQGNSA. CDR3 length equals 17 residues.

The sample holds one count of this clonotype. J is TRBJ1-1 and V is TRBV4-1; D is unresolved. Trimming stripped 4 bases from V and 0 bases from J, with 12 bases between. CDR3 length equals 15 residues. Germline CDR1 MGHRA, CDR2 YSYEKL. The chain's CDR3 is CASSPLGLVNTEAFF. The CDR3 DNA is TGCGCCAGCAGCCCTCTTGGGTTGGTGAACACTGAAGCTTTCTTT.

There are a few counts of this clonotype. The chain couples TRBV15 to TRBJ2-3; TRBD1 agrees at 7 bases. CDR1 and CDR2 (germline): LNHNV, YYDKDF (reference sequence). This CDR3 is built from 14 residues. Trimming removed 5 bases from V and 1 base from J; junction bases left unmatched: 3. In DNA form, the CDR3 reads TGTGCCACCAGCGAAGGACAGGGCACAGATACGCAGTATTTT. Translated: CATSEGQGTDTQYF.

This clonotype was detected only a few times. The V gene is TRBV28, the J gene TRBJ2-2, with 10 bases that match TRBD1. The CDR3 is made up of 17 amino acids. Germline lookup yields CDR1 MDHEN and CDR2 SYDVKM. With V trimmed by 5 bases and J by 3 bases, 9 bases remained unmatched. Written as DNA, the CDR3 is TGTGCCAGCAGTCCACATCCCGGGACAGGGGACACCGGGGAGCTGTTTTTT. Amino acid sequence: CASSPHPGTGDTGELFF.

This chain connects TRBV7-6 to TRBJ2-1; possibly TRBD1 or TRBD2 for D (5 bases each). There are 16 residues in the CDR3. Germline V gene lookup returns CDR1 SGHVS and CDR2 FNYEAQ. V was cut by 5 bases and J by 3 bases, with 17 bases left in between. CDR3 loop: CASSPRVGERYNEQFF. The CDR3 DNA reads TGTGCCAGCAGCCCGAGGGTGGGGGAGCGCTACAATGAGCAGTTCTTC.

The chain uses TRBV7-9 and TRBJ2-7, with D possibly matching TRBD1 (6 bases). The CDR3 extends over 14 amino acids. V dropped 5 bases and J dropped 1 base, with 12 bases sitting between them. Germline CDR1 is SEHNR and CDR2 is FQNEAQ (reference sequence). CDR3 sequence (DNA): TGTGCCAGCAGCAAAGAGGGGGATTCCTACGAGCAGTACTTC. It encodes CASSKEGDSYEQYF.

This clonotype was seen only once. The chain is built from TRBV7-8 and TRBJ1-5; D ambiguous. Deletions cut 0 bases from V and 4 bases from J, with 10 bases between. The germline V gene encodes CDR1 SGHVS and CDR2 FQNEAQ. The CDR3 runs 15 residues. This CDR3 reads CASSLAPVRNQPQHF. The CDR3 coding sequence is TGTGCCAGCAGCTTAGCCCCCGTAAGAAATCAGCCCCAGCATTTT.

This clonotype was counted a few times. The chain carries TRBV4-1 and TRBJ2-7, with D perhaps being TRBD1 or TRBD2 (6 bases each). The V and J ends lost 0 bases and 4 bases respectively, with 19 bases between them. This CDR3 is built from 17 residues. Germline values: CDR1 MGHRA, CDR2 YSYEKL. The CDR3 coding sequence is TGCGCCAGCAGCCAAGAAGGAGGACCGGGGGCCTCATACGAGCAGTACTTC. Amino acids: CASSQEGGPGASYEQYF.

This clonotype was detected a few times. The chain recombines TRBV20-1 with TRBJ2-3; D is uncertain. V was cut by 2 bases and J by 3 bases, with 6 bases left in between. This CDR3 is 12 amino acids long. The germline V gene has CDR1 DFQATT and CDR2 SNEGSKA (reference sequence). CDR3 in amino acids: CSARYLTDTQYF. The CDR3 DNA reads TGCAGTGCTAGATACCTGACAGATACGCAGTATTTT.

This clonotype has only a few counts. This chain joins TRBV29-1 and TRBJ2-1; 7 bases line up with TRBD2. The CDR3 has 16 amino acids. Germline values: CDR1 SQVTM, CDR2 ANQGSEA. With V trimmed by 0 bases and J by 0 bases, 5 bases remained unmatched. The CDR3 here is CSVEDLGRSSYNEQFF. The CDR3 DNA follows: TGCAGCGTTGAAGATCTCGGGAGGAGCTCCTACAATGAGCAGTTCTTC.

There are a few counts of this clonotype. V and J are TRBV20-1 and TRBJ1-6; 7 positions match TRBD1. With V trimmed by 0 bases and J by 7 bases, 3 bases remained unmatched. CDR1 is DFQATT and CDR2 is SNEGSKA in the germline V gene (reference sequence). This CDR3 spans 14 amino acids. The CDR3 sequence is CSAREGGRNSPLHF. For the CDR3, the DNA is TGCAGTGCTAGAGAAGGGGGCAGGAATTCACCCCTCCACTTT.

This clonotype was seen repeatedly, ten times or more. The genes are TRBV6-5 and TRBJ2-1; possibly TRBD1 for D (5 bases). Germline V gene lookup returns CDR1 MNHEY and CDR2 SVGAGI. The V gene lost 2 bases and the J gene lost 0 bases, with 5 bases spanning the gap. The CDR3 covers 14 residues. CDR3 sequence: CASSYRGSYNEQFF. The DNA of the CDR3 is TGTGCCAGCAGTTACAGGGGCTCCTACAATGAGCAGTTCTTC.